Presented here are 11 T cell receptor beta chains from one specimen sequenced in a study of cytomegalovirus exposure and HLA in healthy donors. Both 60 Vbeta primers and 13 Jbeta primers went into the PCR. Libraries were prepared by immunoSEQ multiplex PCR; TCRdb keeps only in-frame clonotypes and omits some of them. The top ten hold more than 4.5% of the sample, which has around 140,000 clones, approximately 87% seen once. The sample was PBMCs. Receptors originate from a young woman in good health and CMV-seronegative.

Written as DNA, the CDR3 is TGCGCCAGCAGCTTGGCCTTCGGACTAGCGGGGGAAGAGACCCAGTACTTC. Translating it yields CASSLAFGLAGEETQYF. V gene TRBV5-1 combines with J gene TRBJ2-5; TRBD2 agrees at 13 bases. Germline CDR1 reads SGHRS; CDR2 reads YFSETQ. V lost 0 bases to trimming and J lost 3 bases; unmatched junction nucleotides: 5. The CDR3 extends over 17 amino acids. The full variable domain, with the rest looked up from reference TRBV5-1 and TRBJ2-5, is KAGVTQTPRYLIKTRGQQVTLSCSPISGHRSVSWYQQTPGQGLQFLFEYFSETQRNKGNFPGRFSGRQFSNSRSEMNVSTLELGDSALYLCASSLAFGLAGEETQYFGPGTRLLVL.

In DNA, the CDR3 is TGTGCCAGCAGCTTAGGCGGGACAGGGCTAGACGAGCAGTACTTC. This sequence encodes CASSLGGTGLDEQYF. This rearrangement joins TRBV7-3 to TRBJ2-7; 9 bases agree with TRBD1. The germline V gene encodes CDR1 SGHTA and CDR2 FQGTGA. CDR3 size: 15 residues. V shed 2 bases, J shed 5 bases, and the junction held 7 bases outside the gene matches. Full variable domain (missing parts from reference TRBV7-3 and TRBJ2-7): GAGVSQTPSNKVTEKGKYVELRCDPISGHTALYWYRQSLGQGPEFLIYFQGTGAADDSGLPNDRFFAVRPEGSVSTLKIQRTERGDSAVYLCASSLGGTGLDEQYFGPGTRLTVT.

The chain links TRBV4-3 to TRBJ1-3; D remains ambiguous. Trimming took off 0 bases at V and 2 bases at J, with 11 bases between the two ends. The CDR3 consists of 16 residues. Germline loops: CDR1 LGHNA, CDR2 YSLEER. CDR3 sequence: CASSQDHPGTGNTIYF. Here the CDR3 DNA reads TGCGCCAGCAGCCAAGATCATCCGGGGACTGGAAACACCATATATTTT.

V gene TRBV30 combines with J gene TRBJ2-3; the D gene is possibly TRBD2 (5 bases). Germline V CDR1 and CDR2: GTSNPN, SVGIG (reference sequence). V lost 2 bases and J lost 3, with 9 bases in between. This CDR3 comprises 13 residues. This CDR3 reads CAWSSGMTDTQYF. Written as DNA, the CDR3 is TGTGCCTGGAGTTCGGGGATGACAGATACGCAGTATTTT.

The CDR3 region is CASRTGTSGRAPGELFF. Here the CDR3 DNA reads TGTGCCAGCAGGACCGGGACTAGCGGGAGGGCCCCCGGGGAGCTGTTTTTT. The J gene is TRBJ2-2, the V gene TRBV25-1; 16 positions match TRBD2. Germline-derived CDR1 and CDR2 are MGHDK and SYGVNS. CDR3 length equals 17 residues. V was clipped by 6 bases and J by 6 bases; unmatched bases: 7.

DNA for the CDR3: TGTGCCAGCAGCTTACGGGGGGGGGCCTACGAGCAGTACTTC. This translates into CASSLRGGAYEQYF. V usage is TRBV5-5 and J usage is TRBJ2-7, with TRBD2 identical over 8 bases. Germline lookup yields CDR1 SGHKS and CDR2 YYEKEE (reference sequence). CDR3 length: 14 residues. The V segment lost 2 bases and the J segment 2 bases; nucleotides outside the gene matches: 3.

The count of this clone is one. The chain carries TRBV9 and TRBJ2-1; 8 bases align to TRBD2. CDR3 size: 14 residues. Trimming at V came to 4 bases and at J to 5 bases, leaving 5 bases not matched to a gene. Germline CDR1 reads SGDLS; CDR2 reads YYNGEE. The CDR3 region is CASSFGRADNEQFF. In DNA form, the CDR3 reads TGTGCCAGCAGCTTCGGGAGGGCCGACAATGAGCAGTTCTTC.

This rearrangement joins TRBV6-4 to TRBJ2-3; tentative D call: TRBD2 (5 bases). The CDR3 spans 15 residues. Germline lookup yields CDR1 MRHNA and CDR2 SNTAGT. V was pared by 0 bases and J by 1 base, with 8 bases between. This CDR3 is CASSDSNGGTDTQYF. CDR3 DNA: TGTGCCAGCAGTGACTCGAACGGGGGCACAGATACGCAGTATTTT.

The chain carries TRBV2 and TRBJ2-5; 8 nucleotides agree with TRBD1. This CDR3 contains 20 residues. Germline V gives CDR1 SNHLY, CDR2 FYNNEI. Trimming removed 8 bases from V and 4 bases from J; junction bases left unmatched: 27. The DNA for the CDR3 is TGTGCCAGCTCCGCATCCTGGGCCACTCGGGACAGGAGGGCAGGAGAGACCCAGTACTTC. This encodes CASSASWATRDRRAGETQYF.

The CDR3 region has the DNA TGTGCCAGCAGTCAACAGGGGGCCCTTCTTAATGAAAAACTGTTTTTT. Translating gives CASSQQGALLNEKLFF. The V gene is TRBV7-9, the J gene TRBJ1-4; the match to TRBD1 covers 9 bases. CDR1 and CDR2 (germline): SEHNR, FQNEAQ (reference sequence). The CDR3 is 16 residues long. Trimming at V came to 6 bases and at J to 4 bases, leaving 9 bases not matched to a gene.

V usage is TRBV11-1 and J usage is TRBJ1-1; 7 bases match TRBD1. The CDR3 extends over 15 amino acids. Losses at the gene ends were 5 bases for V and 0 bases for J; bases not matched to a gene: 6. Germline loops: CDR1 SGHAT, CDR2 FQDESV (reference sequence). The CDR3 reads CASSRGTVMNTEAFF. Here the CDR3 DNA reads TGTGCCAGCAGCCGTGGGACAGTGATGAACACTGAAGCTTTCTTT.